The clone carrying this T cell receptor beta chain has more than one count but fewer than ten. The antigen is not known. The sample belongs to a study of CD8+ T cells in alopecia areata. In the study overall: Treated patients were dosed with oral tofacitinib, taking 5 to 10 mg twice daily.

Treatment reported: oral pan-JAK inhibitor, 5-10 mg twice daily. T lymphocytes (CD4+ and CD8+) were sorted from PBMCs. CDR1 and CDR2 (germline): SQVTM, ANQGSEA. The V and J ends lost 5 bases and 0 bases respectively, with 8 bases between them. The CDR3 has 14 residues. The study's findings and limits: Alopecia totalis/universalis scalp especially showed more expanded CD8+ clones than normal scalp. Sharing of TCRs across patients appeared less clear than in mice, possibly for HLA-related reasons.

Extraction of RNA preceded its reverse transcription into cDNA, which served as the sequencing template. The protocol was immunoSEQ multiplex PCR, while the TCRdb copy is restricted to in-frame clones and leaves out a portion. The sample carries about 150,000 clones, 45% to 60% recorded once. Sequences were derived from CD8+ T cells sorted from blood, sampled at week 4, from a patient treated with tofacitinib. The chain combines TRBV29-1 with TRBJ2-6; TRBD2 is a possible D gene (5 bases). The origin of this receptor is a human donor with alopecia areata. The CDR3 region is CSVFRDSGANVLTF. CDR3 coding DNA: TGCAGCGTTTTCCGGGACTCTGGGGCCAACGTCCTGACTTTC. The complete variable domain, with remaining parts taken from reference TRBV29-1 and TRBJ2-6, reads SAVISQKPSRDICQRGTSLTIQCQVDSQVTMMFWYRQQPGQSLTLIATANQGSEATYESGFVIDKFPISRPNLTFSTLTVSNMSPEDSSIYLCSVFRDSGANVLTFGAGSRLTVL.